This TCR beta chain was sequenced in a study of beta chain features in type 1 diabetes. CDR1 and CDR2 from the germline V gene are KGHSH and LQKENI. J was trimmed by 2 bases and V by 3 bases; bases with no gene match: 4. The length of the CDR3 is 16 residues. Findings of the study overall: Any HLA type influence on TCRB rearrangement was left unresolved here. The study found moderately but significantly shorter TCRB CDR3s in all four CD4+ subsets of Type 1 diabetes patients.

The isolated RNA, all of it, was reverse transcribed, so expressed TCRB transcripts were what got sequenced. Repertoires were generated with immunoSEQ multiplex PCR, while TCRdb's copy carries only in-frame clones and drops some. The data contain 500,000 to 650,000 clones, 9.5% to 15% of them seen just once; the ten biggest clones take up around 0.12%. Sorting with CD45RO/CCR7/CD25/CD127/CD95/CD27 yielded naive, central memory, regulatory and stem-like memory CD4+ cells. Purity (above 95%) was reached by all sorted populations. Points on this clone: The antigen remains unidentified.

The sequenced material came from naive CD4+ T cells from blood. The genes are TRBV18 and TRBJ2-6, with 7 bases lining up with TRBD1. The receptor was derived from a young man with type 1 diabetes. For the CDR3, the DNA is TGTGCCAGCTCACCTCCAGGACAGGCTGGGGCCAACGTCCTGACTTTC. Its protein product is CASSPPGQAGANVLTF. Drawing the rest from reference TRBV18 and TRBJ2-6, the complete variable domain is NAGVMQNPRHLVRRRGQEARLRCSPMKGHSHVYWYRQLPEEGLKFMVYLQKENIIDESGMPKERFSAEFPKEGPSILRIQQVVRGDSAAYFCASSPPGQAGANVLTFGAGSRLTVL.